Given below is one TCR beta chain in context. The antigen remains unidentified. The assay that was used to sequence DNA from cultured CD4+ T cells was the Oncomine TCR Beta short-read assay. TCRdb re-called the PCR reads through MiXCR, storing one row per CDR3 protein. Among roughly 17,000 distinct CDR3 sequences listed, 35% to 45% were seen once. V dropped 5 bases and J dropped 6; count of bases not matched to a gene: 13. The CDR3 sequence is 16 residues long. Germline-derived CDR1 and CDR2 are SGHRS and YFSETQ. Treatment specified: roughly ten-day PBMC culture with coronavirus spike peptide pools or control peptides (ViraFEST assay). Half of the medium was exchanged for fresh IL-2 medium, first on day 3 and then on day 7. The record originates from a study of vaccination and CD4 T cells after COVID-19. Study-level information: Comprising six males and four females, the convalescent participants counted two Hispanic individuals among them. Overlapping SARS-CoV-2, HCoV-NL63, HCoV-OC43 and HCoV-229E spike peptides stimulated the cells.

This receptor was obtained from a human donor who had recovered from COVID-19. The sequenced sample was CD4+ T cells from blood, cultured in vitro. The chain couples TRBV5-1 to TRBJ2-2; 7 bases fit TRBD1. The CDR3 nucleotides are TGCGCCAGCAGGCTGCTCACAGGGGTCCGGTCCGGGGAGCTGTTTTTT. Its translation: CASRLLTGVRSGELFF.